The 31 T cell receptor beta chains reported below all come from one sample, sequenced in a study of neurological immune-mediated disorders. One entry per CDR3 protein, called by TCRdb with MiXCR from the 5' RACE reads. The sample includes nearly 60,000 distinct CDR3 sequences, around 3.4% of them seen just once. Input material: PBMCs. The receptors were sampled from a young woman with multiple sclerosis.

The sample holds many counts of this clonotype. The chain carries TRBV20-1 and TRBJ1-6; the match to TRBD1 covers 9 bases. The length of the CDR3 is 13 residues. Germline CDR1 and CDR2: DFQATT and SNEGSKA (reference sequence). J lost 10 bases, V lost 0 bases, and 1 base had no gene match. CDR3 sequence reads: CSARDTGGSPLHF. DNA of the CDR3: TGCAGTGCTAGAGATACAGGGGGCTCACCCCTCCACTTT.

The sample holds many counts of this clonotype. The CDR3 nucleotides read TGCGCCAGCAGAATGGCCGCGGGGAACACTGAAGCTTTCTTT. This translates into CASRMAAGNTEAFF. The chain carries TRBV5-1 and TRBJ1-1; D unclear. Germline CDR1 SGHRS, CDR2 YFSETQ. V shed 5 bases and J shed 1 base, with 12 bases lying between them. The CDR3 consists of 14 residues. Full variable domain (missing parts from reference TRBV5-1 and TRBJ1-1): KAGVTQTPRYLIKTRGQQVTLSCSPISGHRSVSWYQQTPGQGLQFLFEYFSETQRNKGNFPGRFSGRQFSNSRSEMNVSTLELGDSALYLCASRMAAGNTEAFFGQGTRLTVV.

This clonotype was observed at least ten times. The chain uses TRBV4-1 and TRBJ1-6; unclear D gene. Trimming took 4 bases from V and 7 from J, leaving 20 bases between them. Germline CDR1 MGHRA, CDR2 YSYEKL. The CDR3 spans 17 residues. The CDR3 is CASSPRAEPGLNSPLHF. CDR3 DNA sequence: TGCGCCAGCAGCCCAAGGGCAGAACCGGGTCTCAATTCACCCCTCCACTTT.

This clonotype has at least ten counts. The CDR3 is CSAPQTGLSEAFF. DNA for the CDR3: TGCAGTGCTCCCCAGACAGGGCTGTCTGAAGCTTTCTTT. This chain connects TRBV20-1 to TRBJ1-1, with TRBD1 matching over 7 bases. Germline V gives CDR1 DFQATT, CDR2 SNEGSKA (reference sequence). The J segment lost 6 bases and the V segment lost 5 bases, leaving 9 bases of the junction unmatched. This CDR3 spans 13 amino acids.

At least ten counts were recorded for this clonotype. The chain combines TRBV6-2 or TRBV6-3 with TRBJ2-7, with 10 bases that match TRBD2. The junction had 13 bases not matched to a gene; V was cut back by 5 bases and J by 6 bases. The length of the CDR3 is 16 residues. Germline loops: CDR1 MNHEY, CDR2 SVGEGT. The CDR3 bases are TGTGCCAGCAGTCGGACCGCTAGCGGGAGCACGTTCGAGCAGTACTTC. This encodes CASSRTASGSTFEQYF.

This clonotype was recorded at least ten times. CDR3 sequence: CSARAPGQGSKNSPLHF. The CDR3 DNA sequence: TGCAGTGCTAGAGCCCCGGGACAGGGGAGCAAAAATTCACCCCTCCACTTT. This chain connects TRBV20-1 to TRBJ1-6, with 10 nucleotides matching TRBD1. With 1 base clipped from V and 7 bases from J, the junction kept 10 bases outside the gene matches. CDR3 size: 17 residues. The V gene's germline CDR1 is DFQATT and CDR2 SNEGSKA (reference sequence).

By share, this clonotype ranks as medium-sized. The chain employs TRBV5-1 and TRBJ1-1; D unresolved. The CDR3 length is 13 residues. The V gene lost 2 bases and the J gene lost 5 bases, with 10 bases spanning the gap. Germline CDR1 SGHRS, CDR2 YFSETQ. The CDR3 DNA sequence: TGCGCCAGCAGCTTAGACGGGAGGACTGAAGCTTTCTTT. Amino acid sequence: CASSLDGRTEAFF.

This clonotype has a count of ten or more. J is TRBJ1-2 and V is TRBV10-3; possibly TRBD1 for D (6 bases). There are 17 residues in the CDR3. The V end was cut by 7 bases, the J end by 1 base, with 22 bases between. Germline CDR1 and CDR2: ENHRY and SYGVKD. As DNA, the CDR3 is TGTGCCATCACAAGCGATCCGGGACAACAATTTAACTATGGCTACACCTTC. It codes for CAITSDPGQQFNYGYTF.

This clonotype was found many times. The chain combines TRBV20-1 with TRBJ2-1; 9 bases are shared with TRBD2. Germline values: CDR1 DFQATT, CDR2 SNEGSKA (reference sequence). The V and J ends lost 5 bases and 8 bases, in that order; junction bases with no gene match: 4. The CDR3 spans 12 residues. The CDR3 here is CSAAGLAYEQFF. CDR3 nucleotides: TGCAGTGCTGCGGGACTAGCCTATGAGCAGTTCTTC.

This clonotype was observed at least ten times. The V call is TRBV4-2, the J call TRBJ1-1, with a possible D match to TRBD1 (6 bases). V was shortened by 1 base and J by 5 bases, with 11 bases between the two germline ends. The CDR3 loop spans 14 amino acids. Per germline, CDR1 LGHNA and CDR2 YNFKEQ. In DNA form, the CDR3 reads TGTGCCAGCAGCCAAGTTTTGGGGGCTACTGAAGCTTTCTTT. Translating it yields CASSQVLGATEAFF.

In its sample, this clonotype was seen many times. J is TRBJ1-2 and V is TRBV20-1, with D unclear. Trimming took 3 bases from V and 2 from J, leaving 7 bases between them. There are 12 residues in the CDR3. Germline V gives CDR1 DFQATT, CDR2 SNEGSKA (reference sequence). For the CDR3, the DNA is TGCAGTGCTAGGGTACAGAACTATGGCTACACCTTC. Residues: CSARVQNYGYTF.

This clonotype was counted many times. The CDR3 is CASSLDPGGLVMNTEAFF. DNA of the CDR3: TGTGCCAGCAGCTTAGATCCAGGAGGCCTCGTCATGAACACTGAAGCTTTCTTT. The chain links TRBV11-2 to TRBJ1-1; no clear D. The V end was cut by 0 bases, the J end by 0 bases, with 17 bases between. Germline V CDR1 and CDR2: SGHAT, FQNNGV. This CDR3 region has 18 residues. Looking up the rest from reference TRBV11-2 and TRBJ1-1 gives the full variable domain: EAGVAQSPRYKIIEKRQSVAFWCNPISGHATLYWYQQILGQGPKLLIQFQNNGVVDDSQLPKDRFSAERLKGVDSTLKIQPAKLEDSAVYLCASSLDPGGLVMNTEAFFGQGTRLTVV.

This clonotype was observed many times. The chain uses TRBV20-1 and TRBJ2-1, with 8 bases identical to TRBD1. The J segment lost 4 bases and the V segment lost 0 bases, leaving 5 bases of the junction unmatched. The V gene's germline CDR1 is DFQATT and CDR2 SNEGSKA (reference sequence). CDR3 length: 15 residues. CDR3 amino acids: CSARDDRGAYNEQFF. The CDR3 DNA follows: TGCAGTGCTAGAGATGACAGGGGCGCTTACAATGAGCAGTTCTTC.

This clonotype was found many times. The chain links TRBV20-1 to TRBJ2-1; D tentatively fits TRBD1 or TRBD2 (6 bases each). Germline V CDR1 and CDR2: DFQATT, SNEGSKA (reference sequence). V dropped 2 bases and J dropped 12 bases, with 20 bases sitting between them. There are 14 residues in the CDR3. CDR3 nucleotides: TGCAGTGCTAGACAGTCAGGGGCCCTCGGGGGGCAGTTCTTC. Translating it yields CSARQSGALGGQFF.

This clonotype was observed many times. J is TRBJ2-7 and V is TRBV5-1; D is uncertain. This CDR3 has 14 amino acids. CDR1 is SGHRS and CDR2 is YFSETQ in the germline V gene. The V end was cut by 1 base, the J end by 2 bases, with 10 bases between. For the CDR3, the DNA is TGCGCCAGCAGCTTGACCCTTATCGCCTACGAGCAGTACTTC. This codes for CASSLTLIAYEQYF.

In its sample, this clonotype was seen many times. J is TRBJ2-7 and V is TRBV5-1, with 12 bases identical to TRBD2. Per the germline V gene, CDR1 is SGHRS and CDR2 is YFSETQ. Trimming cost V 0 bases and J 4 bases; bases outside gene matches: 2. This CDR3 has 15 residues. This chain's CDR3 is CASSLVLAGGYEQYF. CDR3 DNA: TGCGCCAGCAGCTTGGTCCTAGCGGGAGGGTACGAGCAGTACTTC.

This clonotype has ten or more counts. The rearrangement joins TRBV4-1 to TRBJ2-1; D is uncertain. The germline gives CDR1 MGHRA, CDR2 YSYEKL. Trimming shortened V by 3 bases and J by 8 bases, and 14 bases separated the two germline ends. The CDR3 extends over 14 amino acids. For the CDR3, the DNA is TGCGCCAGCAGCCAGGGGATAGCTGCTGATGAGCAGTTCTTC. Residues: CASSQGIAADEQFF.

This clonotype was recorded at least ten times. This may come from a read error, since a much larger clone is one base off. The chain employs TRBV3-1 and TRBJ1-3; TRBD1 might be the D (5 bases). Germline CDR1 is LGHDT and CDR2 is YNNKEL (reference sequence). The length of the CDR3 is 13 residues. The CDR3 region is CASSPGTGKTIYF. In DNA, the CDR3 is TGTGCCAGCAGCCCAGGGACTGGAAAAACCATATATTTT.

This clonotype was detected many times. V usage is TRBV5-6 and J usage is TRBJ1-1; 7 bases match TRBD1. This CDR3 has 14 amino acids. J lost 3 bases, V lost 4 bases, and 6 bases had no gene match. The germline V gene has CDR1 SGHDT and CDR2 YYEEEE. CDR3 sequence: CASSQTGVDTEAFF. The CDR3 nucleotides are TGTGCCAGCAGCCAAACAGGGGTGGACACTGAAGCTTTCTTT.

A single count supports this clonotype. A much larger clone sits a single nucleotide away, making a read error possible. The V gene is TRBV7-9, the J gene TRBJ2-7; the D is unclear. Germline V gene data show CDR1 as SEHNR and CDR2 as FQNEAQ (reference sequence). The CDR3 loop spans 12 amino acids. Trimming cost V 7 bases and J 7 bases, with 14 bases left between them. CDR3 protein: CASTAMGKEQYF. The CDR3 nucleotides read TGTGCCAGCACAGCTATGGGGAAAGAGCAGTACTTC.

This clonotype was seen repeatedly, ten times or more. This rearrangement joins TRBV7-2 to TRBJ2-7, with D possibly TRBD2 on 5 matching bases. V was pared by 4 bases and J by 2 bases, with 15 bases between. The CDR3 extends over 15 amino acids. Germline CDR1 and CDR2: SGHTA and FQGNSA. The CDR3 region is CASSYGGAGAYEQYF. The CDR3 bases are TGTGCCAGCAGCTACGGCGGCGCCGGGGCCTACGAGCAGTACTTC.

This clonotype was seen many times. V gene TRBV5-6 combines with J gene TRBJ2-7, with D tentatively TRBD1 (5 bases). From germline, CDR1 is SGHDT and CDR2 YYEEEE. The CDR3 extends over 13 amino acids. The V end lost 0 bases, the J end lost 5 bases, and 9 bases lay between the germline ends. The CDR3 coding sequence is TGTGCCAGCAGCTTGGGGGCAGGGAACGAGCAGTACTTC. Translated: CASSLGAGNEQYF.

This clonotype has ten or more counts. The chain joins TRBV7-2 to TRBJ2-3; unclear D gene. This CDR3 is 15 amino acids long. V lost 5 bases, J lost 1 base, and 13 bases lay in between. Per the germline V gene, CDR1 is SGHTA and CDR2 is FQGNSA. The CDR3 loop reads CASSAPRIGTDTQYF. The CDR3 bases are TGTGCCAGCAGCGCGCCGAGAATCGGCACAGATACGCAGTATTTT.

This clonotype was found many times. This rearrangement joins TRBV9 to TRBJ1-1; tentatively, D is TRBD1 (6 bases). CDR1 and CDR2 from the germline V gene are SGDLS and YYNGEE. Between the trimmed V and J ends, which lost 3 bases and 5 bases, there was a span of 8 bases. The CDR3 length is 12 residues. The CDR3 DNA follows: TGTGCCAGCAGCGCAGGGGAGACTGAAGCTTTCTTT. It is translated as CASSAGETEAFF. Full variable domain (missing parts from reference TRBV9 and TRBJ1-1): DSGVTQTPKHLITATGQRVTLRCSPRSGDLSVYWYQQSLDQGLQFLIQYYNGEERAKGNILERFSAQQFPDLHSELNLSSLELGDSALYFCASSAGETEAFFGQGTRLTVV.

This clonotype was detected ten times or more. This chain connects TRBV12-3 or TRBV12-4 to TRBJ1-2, with a possible D match to TRBD1 (6 bases). CDR3 size: 15 residues. Deletions cut 10 bases from V and 0 bases from J, with 18 bases between. CDR3 nucleotide sequence: TGTGCCATTGGGACACGGGAGGCAGCTAACTATGGCTACACCTTC. Its translation: CAIGTREAANYGYTF.

This clonotype came up a few times. It may be a read error: a sequence one base away is much more abundant. The chain recombines TRBV9 with TRBJ2-3; D gene unclear. V was pared by 0 bases and J by 4 bases, with 6 bases between. Germline CDR1 and CDR2: SGDLS and YYNGEE. This CDR3 has 13 residues. The CDR3 region has the DNA TGTGCCAGCAGCGTAGCAGAATCAGATACGCAGTATTTT. Translating gives CASSVAESDTQYF. The full variable domain, in which reference TRBV9 and TRBJ2-3 provide the parts outside the CDR3, is DSGVTQTPKHLITATGQRVTLRCSPRSGDLSVYWYQQSLDQGLQFLIQYYNGEERAKGNILERFSAQQFPDLHSELNLSSLELGDSALYFCASSVAESDTQYFGPGTRLTVL.

This clonotype came up many times. The chain recombines TRBV6-2 or TRBV6-3 with TRBJ1-1, with D uncertain. The germline V gene has CDR1 MNHEY and CDR2 SVGEGT. The CDR3 covers 14 residues. V gave up 6 bases and J gave up 7 bases, with 18 bases separating them. The DNA for the CDR3 is TGTGCCAGCAGCAAAGGCCTCCACGGGGATGAAGCTTTCTTT. Protein product: CASSKGLHGDEAFF.

At least ten counts were recorded for this clonotype. V gene TRBV5-1 combines with J gene TRBJ2-3, with a possible D match to TRBD1 (5 bases). This CDR3 contains 14 residues. CDR1 and CDR2 (germline): SGHRS, YFSETQ. V lost 3 bases and J 1 base, leaving 9 bases between the germline ends. CDR3 in amino acids: CASSSGLGTDTQYF. DNA of the CDR3: TGCGCCAGCAGCTCAGGGTTGGGCACAGATACGCAGTATTTT. The whole variable domain, remainder taken from reference TRBV5-1 and TRBJ2-3, is KAGVTQTPRYLIKTRGQQVTLSCSPISGHRSVSWYQQTPGQGLQFLFEYFSETQRNKGNFPGRFSGRQFSNSRSEMNVSTLELGDSALYLCASSSGLGTDTQYFGPGTRLTVL.

This clonotype has at least ten counts. V is TRBV29-1 and J is TRBJ1-1; TRBD1 matches 10 bases. With 6 bases clipped from V and 5 bases from J, the junction kept 6 bases outside the gene matches. CDR1 is SQVTM and CDR2 is ANQGSEA in the germline V gene. The CDR3 is 13 amino acids. The CDR3 sequence: CSVAGTGDTEAFF. The CDR3 DNA reads as TGCAGCGTGGCCGGGACAGGGGATACTGAAGCTTTCTTT.

The table lists this clonotype with many counts. The chain couples TRBV7-9 to TRBJ1-1; TRBD1 might be the D (5 bases). Trimming removed 5 bases from V and 0 bases from J, with 28 bases in between. The CDR3 length is 20 residues. Germline V CDR1 and CDR2: SEHNR, FQNEAQ (reference sequence). The CDR3 DNA reads TGTGCCAGCAGCCTCCCACGACAGCCAACAAAAGCCTTCATGAACACTGAAGCTTTCTTT. It translates to CASSLPRQPTKAFMNTEAFF.

This clonotype was detected ten times or more. The rearrangement joins TRBV5-5 to TRBJ2-7; D is unclear. The CDR3 is 13 amino acids. Trimming removed 1 base at V and 6 bases at J, with 11 bases between. Germline V gene sequence: CDR1 SGHKS, CDR2 YYEKEE (reference sequence). The CDR3 DNA reads TGTGCCAGCAGCTTGTCATCCCGGATCGAGCAGTACTTC. It is translated as CASSLSSRIEQYF.